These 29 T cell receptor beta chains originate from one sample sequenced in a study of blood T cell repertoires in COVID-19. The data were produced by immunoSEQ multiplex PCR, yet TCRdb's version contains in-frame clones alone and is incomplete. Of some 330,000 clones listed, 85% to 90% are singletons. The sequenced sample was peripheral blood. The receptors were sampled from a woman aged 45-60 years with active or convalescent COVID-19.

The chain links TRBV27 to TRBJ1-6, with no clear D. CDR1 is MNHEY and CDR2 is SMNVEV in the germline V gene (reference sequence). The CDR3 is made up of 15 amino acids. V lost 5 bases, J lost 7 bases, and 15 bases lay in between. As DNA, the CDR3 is TGTGCCAGCAGTCCTTGGTCCCTCGGGAATTCACCCCTCCACTTT. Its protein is CASSPWSLGNSPLHF.

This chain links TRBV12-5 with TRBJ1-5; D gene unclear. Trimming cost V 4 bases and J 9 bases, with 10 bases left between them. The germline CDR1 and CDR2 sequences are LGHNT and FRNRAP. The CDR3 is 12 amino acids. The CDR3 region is CASGSERWPQHF. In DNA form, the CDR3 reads TGTGCTAGTGGTTCGGAGAGGTGGCCCCAGCATTTT.

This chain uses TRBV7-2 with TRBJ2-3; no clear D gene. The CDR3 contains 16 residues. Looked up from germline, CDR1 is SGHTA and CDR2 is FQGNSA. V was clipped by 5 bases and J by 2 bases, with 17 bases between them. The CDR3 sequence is CASSPRVRRYTDTQYF. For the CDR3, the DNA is TGTGCCAGCAGCCCCAGAGTGAGGCGGTACACAGATACGCAGTATTTT.

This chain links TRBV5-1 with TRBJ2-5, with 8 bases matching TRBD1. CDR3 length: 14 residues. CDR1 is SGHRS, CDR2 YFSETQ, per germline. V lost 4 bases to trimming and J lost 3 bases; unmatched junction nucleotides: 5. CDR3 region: CASSPTGVEETQYF. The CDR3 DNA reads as TGCGCCAGCAGCCCGACAGGGGTCGAAGAGACCCAGTACTTC. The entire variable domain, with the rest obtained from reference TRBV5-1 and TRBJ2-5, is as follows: KAGVTQTPRYLIKTRGQQVTLSCSPISGHRSVSWYQQTPGQGLQFLFEYFSETQRNKGNFPGRFSGRQFSNSRSEMNVSTLELGDSALYLCASSPTGVEETQYFGPGTRLLVL.

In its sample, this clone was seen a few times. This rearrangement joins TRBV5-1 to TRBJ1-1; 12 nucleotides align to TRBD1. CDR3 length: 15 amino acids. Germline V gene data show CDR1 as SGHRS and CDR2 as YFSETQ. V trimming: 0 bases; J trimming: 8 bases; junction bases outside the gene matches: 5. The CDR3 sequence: CASSLALGTGGEAFF. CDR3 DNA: TGCGCCAGCAGCTTGGCCCTCGGGACAGGGGGCGAAGCTTTCTTT.

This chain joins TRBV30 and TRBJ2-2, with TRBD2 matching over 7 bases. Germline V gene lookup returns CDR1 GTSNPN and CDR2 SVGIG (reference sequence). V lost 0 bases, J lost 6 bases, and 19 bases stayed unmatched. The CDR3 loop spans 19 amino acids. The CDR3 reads CAWSVRGASGLAWPGELFF. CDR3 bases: TGTGCCTGGAGTGTACGCGGGGCTAGCGGATTAGCATGGCCCGGGGAGCTGTTTTTT.

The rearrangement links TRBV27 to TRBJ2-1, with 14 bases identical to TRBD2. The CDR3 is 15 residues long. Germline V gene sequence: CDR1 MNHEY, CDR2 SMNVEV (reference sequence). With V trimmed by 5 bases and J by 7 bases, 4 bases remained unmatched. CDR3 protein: CASSPWTSGRNEQFF. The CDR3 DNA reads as TGTGCCAGCAGTCCCTGGACTAGCGGGAGGAATGAGCAGTTCTTC.

The DNA for the CDR3 is TGTGCCTGGAGTCTACAGACCACCGGGGAGCTGTTTTTT. Translated: CAWSLQTTGELFF. The V gene is TRBV30, the J gene TRBJ2-2; D call uncertain. The germline CDR1 and CDR2 sequences are GTSNPN and SVGIG (reference sequence). Trimming cost V 2 bases and J 4 bases, with 8 bases left between them. The CDR3 spans 13 residues.

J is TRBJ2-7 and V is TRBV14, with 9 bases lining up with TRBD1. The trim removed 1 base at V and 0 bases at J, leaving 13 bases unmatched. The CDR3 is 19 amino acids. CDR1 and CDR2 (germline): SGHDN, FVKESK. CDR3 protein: CASSQVSLPGQGLSYEQYF. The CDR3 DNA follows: TGTGCCAGCAGCCAAGTTAGCCTCCCGGGACAGGGACTCTCCTACGAGCAGTACTTC.

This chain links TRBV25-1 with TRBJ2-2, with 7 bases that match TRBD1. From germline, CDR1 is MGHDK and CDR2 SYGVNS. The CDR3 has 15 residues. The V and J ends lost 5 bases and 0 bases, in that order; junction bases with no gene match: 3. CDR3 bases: TGTGCCAGCAGTAGACAGGGCTCGAACACCGGGGAGCTGTTTTTT. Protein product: CASSRQGSNTGELFF.

The CDR3 is CASSPPGVTGNQPQHF. CDR3 sequence (DNA): TGTGCCAGCAGCCCACCGGGAGTCACAGGCAATCAGCCCCAGCATTTT. The V gene is TRBV7-2, the J gene TRBJ1-5; D is unresolved. CDR3 size: 16 residues. Germline V lookup: CDR1 SGHTA, CDR2 FQGNSA. Deletions cut 5 bases from V and 2 bases from J, with 16 bases between.

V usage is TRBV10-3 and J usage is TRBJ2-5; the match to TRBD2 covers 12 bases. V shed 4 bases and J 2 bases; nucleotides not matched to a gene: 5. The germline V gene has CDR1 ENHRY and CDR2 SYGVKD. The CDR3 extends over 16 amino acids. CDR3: CAISAAGTSGQETQYF. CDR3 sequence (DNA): TGTGCCATCAGTGCCGCCGGGACTAGCGGGCAAGAGACCCAGTACTTC.

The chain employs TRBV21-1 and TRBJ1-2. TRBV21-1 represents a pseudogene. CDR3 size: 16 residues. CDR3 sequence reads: CASSKEGGASTGGYTF. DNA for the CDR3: TGTGCCAGCAGCAAAGAGGGGGGGGCATCCACGGGCGGCTACACCTTC.

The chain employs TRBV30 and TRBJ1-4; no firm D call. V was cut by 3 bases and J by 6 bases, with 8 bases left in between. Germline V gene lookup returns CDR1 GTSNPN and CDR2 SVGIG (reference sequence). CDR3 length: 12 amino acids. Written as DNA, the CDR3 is TGTGCCTGGAGCCCCCGTTATGAAAAACTGTTTTTT. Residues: CAWSPRYEKLFF.

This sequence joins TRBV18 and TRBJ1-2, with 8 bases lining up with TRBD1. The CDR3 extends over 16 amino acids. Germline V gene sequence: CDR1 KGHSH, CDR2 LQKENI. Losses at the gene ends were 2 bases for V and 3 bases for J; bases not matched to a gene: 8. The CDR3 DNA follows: TGTGCCAGCTCACCAGGACAGGGCCAGTGGGACTATGGCTACACCTTC. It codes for CASSPGQGQWDYGYTF.

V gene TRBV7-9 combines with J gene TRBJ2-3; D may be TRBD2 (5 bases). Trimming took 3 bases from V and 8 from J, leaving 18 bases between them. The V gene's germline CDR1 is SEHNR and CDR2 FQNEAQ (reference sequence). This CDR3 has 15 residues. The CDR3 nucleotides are TGTGCCAGCAGCTTCAGTACTAGAATCGAAGGTACGCAGTATTTT. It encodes CASSFSTRIEGTQYF.

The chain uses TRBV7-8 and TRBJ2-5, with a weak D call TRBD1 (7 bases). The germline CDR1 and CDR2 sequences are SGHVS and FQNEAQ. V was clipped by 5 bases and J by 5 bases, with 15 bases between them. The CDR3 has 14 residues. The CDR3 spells CASSPGGGRETQYF. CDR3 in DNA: TGTGCCAGCAGCCCTGGAGGGGGCCGGGAGACCCAGTACTTC.

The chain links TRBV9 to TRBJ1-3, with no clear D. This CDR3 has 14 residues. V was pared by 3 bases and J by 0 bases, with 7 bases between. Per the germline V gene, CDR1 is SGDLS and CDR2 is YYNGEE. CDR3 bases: TGTGCCAGCAGCGCCTCTCCCTCTGGAAACACCATATATTTT. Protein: CASSASPSGNTIYF.

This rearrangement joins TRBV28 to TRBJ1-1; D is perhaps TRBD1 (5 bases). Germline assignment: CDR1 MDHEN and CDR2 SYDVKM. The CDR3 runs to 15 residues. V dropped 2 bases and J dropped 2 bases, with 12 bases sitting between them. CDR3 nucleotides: TGTGCCAGCAGTTTACAGGGCCAGAAAAACACTGAAGCTTTCTTT. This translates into CASSLQGQKNTEAFF.

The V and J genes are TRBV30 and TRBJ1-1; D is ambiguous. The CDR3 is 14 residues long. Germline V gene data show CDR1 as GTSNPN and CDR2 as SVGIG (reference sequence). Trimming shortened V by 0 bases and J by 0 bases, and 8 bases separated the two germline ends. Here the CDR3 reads CAWSVPGMNTEAFF. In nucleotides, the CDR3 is TGTGCCTGGAGTGTACCCGGGATGAACACTGAAGCTTTCTTT.

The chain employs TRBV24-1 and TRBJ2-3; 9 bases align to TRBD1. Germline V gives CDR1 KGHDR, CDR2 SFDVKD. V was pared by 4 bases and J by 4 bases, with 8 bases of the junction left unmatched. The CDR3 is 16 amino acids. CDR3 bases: TGTGCCACCAGTGACGGGACAGGGAAAGCATCAGATACGCAGTATTTT. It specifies CATSDGTGKASDTQYF.

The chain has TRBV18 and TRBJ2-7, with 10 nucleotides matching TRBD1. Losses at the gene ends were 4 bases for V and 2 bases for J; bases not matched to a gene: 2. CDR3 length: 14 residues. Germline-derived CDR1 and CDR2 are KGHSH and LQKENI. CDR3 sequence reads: CASSLGTGAYEQYF. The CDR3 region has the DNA TGTGCCAGCTCACTCGGGACAGGGGCCTACGAGCAGTACTTC.

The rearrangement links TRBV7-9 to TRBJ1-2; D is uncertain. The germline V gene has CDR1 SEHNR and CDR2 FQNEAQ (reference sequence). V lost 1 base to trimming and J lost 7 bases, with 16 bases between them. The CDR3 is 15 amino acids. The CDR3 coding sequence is TGTGCCAGCAGCTTAGGTTCGATTGAGGGTTCTGGCTACACCTTC. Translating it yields CASSLGSIEGSGYTF.

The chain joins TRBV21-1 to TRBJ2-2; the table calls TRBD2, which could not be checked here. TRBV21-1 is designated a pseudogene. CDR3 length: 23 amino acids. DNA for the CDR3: TGTGCCAGCAGCCCCCCAGCGGGCGGGGTGGACCTCCGGAGCGGGAGAAACACCGGGGAGCTGTTTTTT. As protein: CASSPPAGGVDLRSGRNTGELFF.

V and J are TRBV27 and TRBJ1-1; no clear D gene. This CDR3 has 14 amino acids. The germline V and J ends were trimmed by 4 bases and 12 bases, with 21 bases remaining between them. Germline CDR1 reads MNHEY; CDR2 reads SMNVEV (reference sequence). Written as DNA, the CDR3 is TGTGCCAGCAGTTCCGAGAGACCCCTCGACTTAACTTTCTTT. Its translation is CASSSERPLDLTFF.

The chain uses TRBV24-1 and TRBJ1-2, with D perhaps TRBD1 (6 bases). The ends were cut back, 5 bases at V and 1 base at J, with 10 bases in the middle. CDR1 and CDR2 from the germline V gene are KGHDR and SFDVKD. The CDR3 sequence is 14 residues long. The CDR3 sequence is CATSGTGINYGYTF. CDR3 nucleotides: TGTGCCACCAGTGGAACAGGGATTAACTATGGCTACACCTTC.

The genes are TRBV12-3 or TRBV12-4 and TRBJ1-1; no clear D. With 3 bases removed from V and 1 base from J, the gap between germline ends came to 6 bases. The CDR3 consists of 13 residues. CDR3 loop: CASSLEGNTEAFF. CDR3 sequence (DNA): TGTGCCAGCAGTTTGGAGGGGAACACTGAAGCTTTCTTT.

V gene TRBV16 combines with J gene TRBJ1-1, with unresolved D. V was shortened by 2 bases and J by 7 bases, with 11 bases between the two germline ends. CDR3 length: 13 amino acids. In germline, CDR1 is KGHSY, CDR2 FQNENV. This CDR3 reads CASSQALFSEAFF. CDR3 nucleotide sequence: TGTGCCAGCAGCCAAGCATTGTTCAGTGAAGCTTTCTTT.

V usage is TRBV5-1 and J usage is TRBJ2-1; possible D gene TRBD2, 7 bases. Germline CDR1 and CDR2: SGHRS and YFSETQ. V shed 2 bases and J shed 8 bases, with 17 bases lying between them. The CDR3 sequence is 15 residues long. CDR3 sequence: CASSLEGGATDEQFF. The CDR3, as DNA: TGCGCCAGCAGCTTAGAGGGGGGGGCCACCGATGAGCAGTTCTTC.